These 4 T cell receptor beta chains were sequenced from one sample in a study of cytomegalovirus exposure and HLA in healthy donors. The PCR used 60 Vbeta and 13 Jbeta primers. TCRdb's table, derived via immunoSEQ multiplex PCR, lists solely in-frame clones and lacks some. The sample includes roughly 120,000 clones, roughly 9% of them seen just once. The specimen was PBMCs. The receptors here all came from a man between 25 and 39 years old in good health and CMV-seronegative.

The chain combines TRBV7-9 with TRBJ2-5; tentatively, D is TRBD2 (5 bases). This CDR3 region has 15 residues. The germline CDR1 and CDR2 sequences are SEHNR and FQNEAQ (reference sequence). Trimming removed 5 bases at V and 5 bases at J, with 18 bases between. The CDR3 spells CASSRLTGKQETQYF. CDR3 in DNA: TGTGCCAGCAGCCGACTGACCGGGAAGCAGGAGACCCAGTACTTC.

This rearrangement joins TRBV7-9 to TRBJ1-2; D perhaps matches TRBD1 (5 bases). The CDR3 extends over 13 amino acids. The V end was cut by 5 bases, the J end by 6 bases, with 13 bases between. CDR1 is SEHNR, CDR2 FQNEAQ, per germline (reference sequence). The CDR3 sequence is CASSATGRNGYTF. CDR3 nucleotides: TGTGCCAGCAGCGCAACAGGTAGGAATGGCTACACCTTC.

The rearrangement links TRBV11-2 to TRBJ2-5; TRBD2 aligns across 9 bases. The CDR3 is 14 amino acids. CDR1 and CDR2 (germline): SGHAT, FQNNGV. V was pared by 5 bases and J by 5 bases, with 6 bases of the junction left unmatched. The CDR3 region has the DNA TGTGCCAGCAGCCCTATAGCGGGAGTTGAGACCCAGTACTTC. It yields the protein CASSPIAGVETQYF.

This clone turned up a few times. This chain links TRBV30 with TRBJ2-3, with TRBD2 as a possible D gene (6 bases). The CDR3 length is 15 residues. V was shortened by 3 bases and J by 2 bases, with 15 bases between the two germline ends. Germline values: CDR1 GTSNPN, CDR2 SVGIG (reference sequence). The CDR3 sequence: CAWSPGTHNTDTQYF. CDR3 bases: TGTGCCTGGAGCCCCGGGACTCATAACACAGATACGCAGTATTTT.